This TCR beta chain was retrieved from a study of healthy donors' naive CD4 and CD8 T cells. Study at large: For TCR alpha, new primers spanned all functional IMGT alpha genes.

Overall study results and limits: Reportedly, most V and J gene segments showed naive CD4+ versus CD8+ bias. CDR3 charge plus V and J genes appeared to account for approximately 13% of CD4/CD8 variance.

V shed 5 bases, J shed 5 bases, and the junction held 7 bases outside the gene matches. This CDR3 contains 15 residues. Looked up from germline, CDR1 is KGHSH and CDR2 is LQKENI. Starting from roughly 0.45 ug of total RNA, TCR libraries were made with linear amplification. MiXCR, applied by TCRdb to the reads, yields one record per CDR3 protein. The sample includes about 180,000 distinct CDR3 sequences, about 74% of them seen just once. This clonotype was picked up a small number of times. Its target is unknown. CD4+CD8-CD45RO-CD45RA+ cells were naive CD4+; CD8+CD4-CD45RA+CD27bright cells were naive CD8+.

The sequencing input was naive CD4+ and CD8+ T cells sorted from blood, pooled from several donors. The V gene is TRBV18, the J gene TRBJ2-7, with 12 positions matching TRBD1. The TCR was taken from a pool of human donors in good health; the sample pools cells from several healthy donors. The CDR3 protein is CASSGDRGPSDEQYF. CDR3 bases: TGTGCCAGCTCAGGGGACAGGGGGCCTTCGGACGAGCAGTACTTC.